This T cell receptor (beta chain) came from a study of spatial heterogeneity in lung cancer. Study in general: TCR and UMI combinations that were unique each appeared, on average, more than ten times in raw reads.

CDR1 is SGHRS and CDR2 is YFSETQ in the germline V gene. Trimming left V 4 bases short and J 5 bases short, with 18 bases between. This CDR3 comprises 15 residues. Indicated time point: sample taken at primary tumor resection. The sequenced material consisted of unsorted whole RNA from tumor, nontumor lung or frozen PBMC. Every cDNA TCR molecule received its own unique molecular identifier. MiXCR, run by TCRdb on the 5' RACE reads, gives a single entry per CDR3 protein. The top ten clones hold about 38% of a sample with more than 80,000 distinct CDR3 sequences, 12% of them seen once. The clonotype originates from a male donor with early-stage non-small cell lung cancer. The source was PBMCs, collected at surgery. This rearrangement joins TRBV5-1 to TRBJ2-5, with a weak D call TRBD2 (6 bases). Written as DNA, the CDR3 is TGCGCCAGCAGCCCCCGGGACTGGCTTCTCGAGACCCAGTACTTC. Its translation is CASSPRDWLLETQYF.